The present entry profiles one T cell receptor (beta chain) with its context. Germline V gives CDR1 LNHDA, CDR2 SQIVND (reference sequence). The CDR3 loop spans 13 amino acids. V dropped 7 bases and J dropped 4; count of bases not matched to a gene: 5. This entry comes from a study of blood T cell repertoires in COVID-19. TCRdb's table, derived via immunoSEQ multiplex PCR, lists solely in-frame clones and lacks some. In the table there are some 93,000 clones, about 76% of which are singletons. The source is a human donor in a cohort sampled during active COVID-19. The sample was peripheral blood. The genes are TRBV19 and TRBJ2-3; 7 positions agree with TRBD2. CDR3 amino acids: CASNTRGADTQYF. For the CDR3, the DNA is TGTGCCAGTAACACTCGGGGGGCAGATACGCAGTATTTT. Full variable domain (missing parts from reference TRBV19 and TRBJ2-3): DGGITQSPKYLFRKEGQNVTLSCEQNLNHDAMYWYRQDPGQGLRLIYYSQIVNDFQKGDIAEGYSVSREKKESFPLTVTSAQKNPTAFYLCASNTRGADTQYFGPGTRLTVL.